The rows below give T cell receptor beta chains drawn from one sample of a study of OX40 agonist ivuxolimab in advanced cancers. Profiled with immunoSEQ multiplex PCR; TCRdb holds only in-frame clones, not every one. This sample yields about 31,000 clones, of which 80% to 90% are seen a single time; more than 30% belongs to the top ten. This material consisted of CD4+ or CD8+ T cells sorted from blood, taken in a trial of the OX40 agonist ivuxolimab. These receptors originate from an adult with an advanced solid tumor such as melanoma, head and neck, liver or kidney cancer. Each CDR3 is given with its conserved first and last residue. D genes are given only for firm matches. Clone size is stated in some rows and not others, as once, few, many or a class when expanded.

CDR3 protein: CASSQVPSLEQFF
CDR3 DNA: TGCGCCAGCAGCCAAGTACCCAGCCTTGAGCAGTTCTTC
D gene: .
V gene: TRBV4-3
clone size: .
J gene: TRBJ2-1

CDR3 protein: CASSWGDQIYNEQFF
CDR3 DNA: TGTGCCAGCAGCTGGGGGGACCAAATCTACAATGAGCAGTTCTTC
D gene: .
V gene: TRBV5-8
clone size: .
J gene: TRBJ2-1

CDR3 protein: CASSLADINYEQYF
CDR3 DNA: TGCGCCAGCAGCTTGGCGGACATCAATTACGAGCAGTACTTC
D gene: .
V gene: TRBV5-1
clone size: .
J gene: TRBJ2-7

CDR3 protein: CASSVTSGSWADTQYF
CDR3 DNA: TGTGCCAGCAGCGTGACTAGCGGGAGTTGGGCAGATACGCAGTATTTT
D gene: TRBD2
V gene: TRBV9
clone size: .
J gene: TRBJ2-3

CDR3 protein: CAIGRGLDGYTF
CDR3 DNA: TGTGCCATCGGCAGGGGGCTAGATGGCTACACCTTC
D gene: TRBD1
V gene: TRBV10-3
clone size: .
J gene: TRBJ1-2

CDR3 protein: CASSEGGGGANVLTF
CDR3 DNA: TGTGCCAGCAGTGAAGGGGGGGGAGGGGCCAACGTCCTGACTTTC
D gene: TRBD2
V gene: TRBV6-1
clone size: .
J gene: TRBJ2-6

CDR3 protein: CASRYGQGPNQETQYF
CDR3 DNA: TGTGCCAGCAGATACGGACAGGGCCCGAATCAAGAGACCCAGTACTTC
D gene: TRBD1
V gene: TRBV7-9
clone size: .
J gene: TRBJ2-5

CDR3 protein: CASSLLRVSDPAFF
CDR3 DNA: TGTGCCAGCAGCTTGCTCAGGGTTTCGGATCCAGCTTTCTTT
D gene: .
V gene: TRBV5-8
clone size: once
J gene: TRBJ1-1

CDR3 protein: CASSSLTSGIETQYF
CDR3 DNA: TGTGCCAGCAGCAGCTTGACTAGCGGGATAGAGACCCAGTACTTC
D gene: TRBD2
V gene: TRBV7-6
clone size: .
J gene: TRBJ2-5

CDR3 protein: CASSLGQTYEQYF
CDR3 DNA: TGTGCCAGCAGTTTGGGGCAGACCTACGAGCAGTACTTC
D gene: .
V gene: TRBV28
clone size: .
J gene: TRBJ2-7

CDR3 protein: CASSLGTLAAHDEQYF
CDR3 DNA: TGTGCCAGCAGCTTAGGTACTTTGGCAGCCCATGACGAGCAGTACTTC
D gene: .
V gene: TRBV7-9
clone size: once
J gene: TRBJ2-7

CDR3 protein: CASSGNLAYEQYF
CDR3 DNA: TGTGCCAGTAGCGGCAACCTAGCCTACGAGCAGTACTTC
D gene: .
V gene: TRBV19
clone size: .
J gene: TRBJ2-7

CDR3 protein: CASSLRGTGEKLFF
CDR3 DNA: TGTGCCAGCAGCTTGAGGGGGACAGGGGAAAAACTGTTTTTT
D gene: TRBD1
V gene: TRBV5-4
clone size: .
J gene: TRBJ1-4

CDR3 protein: CASSPVQELNTEAFF
CDR3 DNA: TGTGCCAGCAGTCCCGTACAGGAGTTGAACACTGAAGCTTTCTTT
D gene: .
V gene: TRBV28
clone size: .
J gene: TRBJ1-1

CDR3 protein: CASSDLGTSAYNEQFF
CDR3 DNA: TGTGCCAGCAGTGACTTAGGGACTAGCGCGTACAATGAGCAGTTCTTC
D gene: TRBD2
V gene: TRBV6-4
clone size: .
J gene: TRBJ2-1

CDR3 protein: CASSYNFLPGLGSYEQYF
CDR3 DNA: TGCGCCAGCAGCTATAACTTCCTTCCGGGACTAGGGTCCTACGAGCAGTACTTC
D gene: TRBD2
V gene: TRBV5-1
clone size: .
J gene: TRBJ2-7

CDR3 protein: CASSEASGTSNEQFF
CDR3 DNA: TGTGCCAGCAGTGAAGCGTCCGGGACTAGCAATGAGCAGTTCTTC
D gene: TRBD2
V gene: TRBV6-1
clone size: few
J gene: TRBJ2-1

CDR3 protein: CASSWGGTYEQYF
CDR3 DNA: TGTGCCAGCAGTTGGGGGGGAACCTACGAGCAGTACTTC
D gene: TRBD2
V gene: TRBV6-1
clone size: .
J gene: TRBJ2-7

CDR3 protein: CASSVSPGQVPYEQYF
CDR3 DNA: TGTGCCAGCAGCGTGAGTCCCGGACAGGTGCCCTACGAGCAGTACTTC
D gene: TRBD1
V gene: TRBV9
clone size: .
J gene: TRBJ2-7

CDR3 protein: CASHKWGSTGELFF
CDR3 DNA: TGTGCCAGCCATAAGTGGGGTAGCACCGGGGAGCTGTTTTTT
D gene: .
V gene: TRBV13
clone size: few
J gene: TRBJ2-2

CDR3 protein: CASSLVGTRDNEQYF
CDR3 DNA: TGTGCCAGCAGCTTGGTAGGGACTAGAGACAACGAGCAGTACTTC
D gene: TRBD2
V gene: TRBV5-6
clone size: .
J gene: TRBJ2-7

CDR3 protein: CASSSYRETGELFF
CDR3 DNA: TGTGCCAGCAGTTCCTACAGGGAAACCGGGGAGCTGTTTTTT
D gene: .
V gene: TRBV25-1
clone size: .
J gene: TRBJ2-2

CDR3 protein: CASSLGQASTDTQYF
CDR3 DNA: TGCGCCAGCAGTCTAGGACAGGCTAGCACAGATACGCAGTATTTT
D gene: TRBD1
V gene: TRBV4-1
clone size: .
J gene: TRBJ2-3

CDR3 protein: CASSPSGSDTDTQYF
CDR3 DNA: TGTGCCAGCAGCCCTAGCGGCTCTGACACAGATACGCAGTATTTT
D gene: TRBD2
V gene: TRBV11-2
clone size: .
J gene: TRBJ2-3

CDR3 protein: CASGTIETQYF
CDR3 DNA: TGTGCCAGCGGGACCATAGAGACCCAGTACTTC
D gene: .
V gene: TRBV6-5
clone size: .
J gene: TRBJ2-5

CDR3 protein: CASSSGGRLNSPLHF
CDR3 DNA: TGTGCCAGCAGCTCGGGGGGCAGGCTCAATTCACCCCTCCACTTT
D gene: .
V gene: TRBV28
clone size: .
J gene: TRBJ1-6

CDR3 protein: CASSIRSYEQYF
CDR3 DNA: TGTGCCAGCAGCATCCGCTCCTACGAGCAGTACTTC
D gene: .
V gene: TRBV11-2
clone size: .
J gene: TRBJ2-7

CDR3 protein: CASYPPGRGQGSIEQFF
CDR3 DNA: TGTGCCAGCTATCCCCCCGGTAGGGGACAGGGGTCTATTGAGCAGTTCTTC
D gene: TRBD1
V gene: TRBV7-9
clone size: .
J gene: TRBJ2-1

CDR3 protein: CASSLSPGNEQYF
CDR3 DNA: TGTGCCAGCAGCCTTTCTCCAGGGAACGAGCAGTACTTC
D gene: .
V gene: TRBV27
clone size: .
J gene: TRBJ2-7

CDR3 protein: CASSLESNQPQHF
CDR3 DNA: TGTGCCAGCAGCTTAGAGAGCAATCAGCCCCAGCATTTT
D gene: .
V gene: TRBV7-9
clone size: .
J gene: TRBJ1-5

CDR3 protein: CSVGRTSGRYEQYF
CDR3 DNA: TGCAGCGTTGGGAGGACTAGCGGACGTTACGAGCAGTACTTC
D gene: TRBD2
V gene: TRBV29-1
clone size: .
J gene: TRBJ2-7

CDR3 protein: CASSLLGGGTDTQYF
CDR3 DNA: TGTGCTAGCAGCTTACTAGGGGGCGGCACAGATACGCAGTATTTT
D gene: TRBD1
V gene: TRBV7-7
clone size: .
J gene: TRBJ2-3

CDR3 protein: CASSTPRSSYNEQFF
CDR3 DNA: TGTGCCAGCAGCACCCCCCGTAGCTCCTACAATGAGCAGTTCTTC
D gene: .
V gene: TRBV9
clone size: .
J gene: TRBJ2-1

CDR3 protein: CASSLPTGTGRVEQFF
CDR3 DNA: TGTGCCAGCAGCTTACCTACCGGGACAGGGCGAGTTGAGCAGTTCTTC
D gene: TRBD1
V gene: TRBV7-9
clone size: .
J gene: TRBJ2-1

CDR3 protein: CASSYRDNNEQFF
CDR3 DNA: TGTGCCAGCAGTTATCGGGACAATAATGAGCAGTTCTTC
D gene: .
V gene: TRBV6-5
clone size: .
J gene: TRBJ2-1

CDR3 protein: CASRQWTGSTDTQYF
CDR3 DNA: TGTGCCAGCAGACAATGGACGGGTAGCACAGATACGCAGTATTTT
D gene: .
V gene: TRBV11-2
clone size: .
J gene: TRBJ2-3

CDR3 protein: CASSENPDRGTDTQYF
CDR3 DNA: TGTGCCAGCAGTGAAAACCCCGACAGGGGGACAGATACGCAGTATTTT
D gene: TRBD1
V gene: TRBV6-1
clone size: .
J gene: TRBJ2-3

CDR3 protein: CASSLSDRGSNQPQHF
CDR3 DNA: TGTGCCAGCAGCTTAAGTGACAGGGGGAGCAATCAGCCCCAGCATTTT
D gene: TRBD1
V gene: TRBV7-8
clone size: once
J gene: TRBJ1-5

CDR3 protein: CASKLGRGNTEAFF
CDR3 DNA: TGTGCCAGCAAGTTGGGCAGGGGGAACACTGAAGCTTTCTTT
D gene: .
V gene: TRBV27
clone size: .
J gene: TRBJ1-1

CDR3 protein: CASSGRPQPQHF
CDR3 DNA: TGCGCCAGCAGTGGACGGCCACAGCCCCAGCATTTT
D gene: .
V gene: TRBV10-2
clone size: .
J gene: TRBJ1-5

CDR3 protein: CASNLGGRYGYTF
CDR3 DNA: TGTGCCAGCAACCTGGGGGGGCGCTATGGCTACACCTTC
D gene: .
V gene: TRBV28
clone size: .
J gene: TRBJ1-2

CDR3 protein: CASNLREGQYEQYF
CDR3 DNA: TGTGCCAGCAACCTACGGGAGGGCCAGTACGAGCAGTACTTC
D gene: TRBD2
V gene: TRBV5-5
clone size: .
J gene: TRBJ2-7

CDR3 protein: CASSGTSGYNEQFF
CDR3 DNA: TGTGCCAGCAGCGGGACTAGCGGCTACAATGAGCAGTTCTTC
D gene: TRBD2
V gene: TRBV27
clone size: .
J gene: TRBJ2-1

CDR3 protein: CASSLAQAYEQYF
CDR3 DNA: TGTGCCAGCAGCTTGGCACAAGCCTACGAGCAGTACTTC
D gene: .
V gene: TRBV5-6
clone size: .
J gene: TRBJ2-7

CDR3 protein: CASSLTSGVRKTQYF
CDR3 DNA: TGTGCCAGCAGCTTAACTAGCGGAGTGAGAAAGACCCAGTACTTC
D gene: TRBD2
V gene: TRBV7-2
clone size: .
J gene: TRBJ2-5

CDR3 protein: CAWSYGSRNEQFF
CDR3 DNA: TGTGCCTGGAGCTACGGGAGCCGCAATGAGCAGTTCTTC
D gene: .
V gene: TRBV30
clone size: .
J gene: TRBJ2-1

CDR3 protein: CASSLVGGAEAFF
CDR3 DNA: TGTGCCAGCAGTTTGGTGGGAGGGGCTGAAGCTTTCTTT
D gene: .
V gene: TRBV27
clone size: .
J gene: TRBJ1-1

CDR3 protein: CASSQVPTGVYEQYF
CDR3 DNA: TGCGCCAGCAGCCAAGTTCCGACAGGGGTATACGAGCAGTACTTC
D gene: TRBD1
V gene: TRBV4-1
clone size: .
J gene: TRBJ2-7

CDR3 protein: CASSEGTSGIETQYF
CDR3 DNA: TGCGCCAGCAGTGAGGGGACTAGCGGGATAGAGACCCAGTACTTC
D gene: TRBD2
V gene: TRBV10-1
clone size: .
J gene: TRBJ2-5

CDR3 protein: CASSRDSRELYF
CDR3 DNA: TGCGCCAGCAGCAGGGACAGCCGAGAGTTATACTTC
D gene: TRBD1
V gene: TRBV10-1
clone size: .
J gene: TRBJ2-7

CDR3 protein: CASSEIRDPQTQYF
CDR3 DNA: TGTGCCAGCAGTGAGATAAGGGATCCCCAGACCCAGTACTTC
D gene: .
V gene: TRBV6-1
clone size: .
J gene: TRBJ2-5

CDR3 protein: CASSQETDTGNTEAFF
CDR3 DNA: TGCGCCAGCAGCCAAGAAACGGACACGGGGAACACTGAAGCTTTCTTT
D gene: .
V gene: TRBV4-3
clone size: few
J gene: TRBJ1-1

CDR3 protein: CSGVIDPGFGYTF
CDR3 DNA: TGCAGCGGCGTAATTGATCCAGGGTTCGGCTACACCTTC
D gene: .
V gene: TRBV29-1
clone size: .
J gene: TRBJ1-2

CDR3 protein: CASSYSTGLVSYTF
CDR3 DNA: TGTGCCAGCAGTTACTCGACAGGACTTGTTAGCTACACCTTC
D gene: .
V gene: TRBV6-5
clone size: .
J gene: TRBJ1-2

CDR3 protein: CASSVGTSGANVLTF
CDR3 DNA: TGTGCCAGCAGCGTCGGGACTTCCGGGGCCAACGTCCTGACTTTC
D gene: .
V gene: TRBV27
clone size: .
J gene: TRBJ2-6

CDR3 protein: CASSPERVRLVNTEAFF
CDR3 DNA: TGCGCCAGCAGCCCGGAGAGGGTGAGACTGGTGAACACTGAAGCTTTCTTT
D gene: .
V gene: TRBV5-1
clone size: .
J gene: TRBJ1-1

CDR3 protein: CASSWGTYEQYF
CDR3 DNA: TGTGCCAGCAGCTGGGGAACCTACGAGCAGTACTTC
D gene: .
V gene: TRBV5-6
clone size: .
J gene: TRBJ2-7